This is a list of T cell receptor beta chains from one sample in a study of memory CD4+ T cells and cytomegalovirus serostatus. The data were produced by immunoSEQ multiplex PCR, yet TCRdb's version contains in-frame clones alone and is incomplete. The repertoire holds approximately 88,000 clones, with over 70% as singletons. The sample consisted of memory CD4+ T cells from blood. Source of these receptors: an adult in good health and CMV-seropositive. CDR3s include the opening cysteine and the closing phenylalanine or tryptophan. The order of the fields is J gene, clone size, D gene, V gene, CDR3 DNA, CDR3 protein. A D gene is named only where the DNA matches it firmly. Size values are once, few and many counts, or a class for expanded clones, and some rows have none.

>TRBJ2-2|NA|NA|TRBV7-9
TGTGCCAGCAGGGAAACCGGGAACGGGGAGCTGTTTTTT
CASRETGNGELFF
>TRBJ2-7|NA|NA|TRBV28
TGTGCCAGCAGTTCCGGAGCCTGGCCGGGACTCCAATACTACGAGCAGTACTTC
CASSSGAWPGLQYYEQYF
>TRBJ1-5|NA|NA|TRBV21-1
TGTGCCAGCACCGTGGGACAGGGGGTAACCTCTAATCAGCCCCAGCATTTT
CASTVGQGVTSNQPQHF
>TRBJ1-4|few|NA|TRBV29-1
TGCAGCAAGGTTTTCAGGGGACGGCCAACTAATGAAAAACTGTTTTTT
CSKVFRGRPTNEKLFF
>TRBJ1-4|NA|TRBD1|TRBV5-1
TGCGCCAGCAGCTTTCTCAGCGCAGGGGGGGATGCAACTAATGAAAAACTGTTTTTT
CASSFLSAGGDATNEKLFF
>TRBJ2-5|NA|NA|TRBV5-6
TGTGCCAGCAGCTTACAGGGGGGGGGAGAGACCCAGTACTTC
CASSLQGGGETQYF
>TRBJ2-4|NA|TRBD2|TRBV7-3
TGTGCCAGCAGCGCCTCTAGCGCCCGGGGGGACATTCAGTACTTC
CASSASSARGDIQYF
>TRBJ1-4|few|NA|TRBV5-1
TGCGCCAGCAGCTTAAGGGGAATGGATGAAAAACTGTTTTTT
CASSLRGMDEKLFF
>TRBJ1-4|NA|NA|TRBV28
TGTGCCAGCAGCCAGCCGGGGGCGGTGAAAGAAAAACTGTTTTTT
CASSQPGAVKEKLFF
>TRBJ1-3|NA|NA|TRBV15
TGTGCCACCAGCATACAGGGACCCGGTGGAAACACCATATATTTT
CATSIQGPGGNTIYF
>TRBJ1-5|once|TRBD1|TRBV18
TGTGCCAGCTCGCAGGAACCAGGGGGTCAGCCCCAGCATTTT
CASSQEPGGQPQHF
>TRBJ1-1|once|NA|TRBV30
TGTGCTTCTATCGGGGGAACTGAAGCTTTCTTT
CASIGGTEAFF
>TRBJ1-4|NA|NA|TRBV25-1
TGTGCCAGCAGTTTAGAGCGTAATGAAAAACTGTTTTTT
CASSLERNEKLFF
>TRBJ1-1|once|NA|TRBV28
TGTGCCAGCAGTTTATCAGGTATAATGAACACTGAAGCTTTCTTT
CASSLSGIMNTEAFF
>TRBJ2-7|NA|NA|TRBV10-2
TGCGCCAGCAGTGACGTTGGGTTAGGGGTCTACGAGCAGTACTTC
CASSDVGLGVYEQYF
>TRBJ1-2|NA|NA|TRBV27
TGTGCCTCGGGGGGATGGGTCTATGGCTACACCTTC
CASGGWVYGYTF
>TRBJ1-1|NA|NA|TRBV29-1
TGCAGCGTTGGATACAGGGCGCGAGAAATGAACACTGAAGCTTTCTTT
CSVGYRAREMNTEAFF
>TRBJ2-7|NA|TRBD1|TRBV5-1
TGCGCCAGCAGCTCAACAGGGGGCTCCTACGAGCAGTACTTC
CASSSTGGSYEQYF
>TRBJ2-2|NA|NA|TRBV6-6
TGTGCCAGCAGCCGCGGGACACCGAACACCGGGGAGCTGTTTTTT
CASSRGTPNTGELFF
>TRBJ2-7|NA|TRBD2|TRBV5-4
TGTGCCAGCAGCCCAGGACTAGCGGGAGGGCCATCCTACGAGCAGTACTTC
CASSPGLAGGPSYEQYF
>TRBJ1-2|NA|NA|TRBV18
TGTGCCAGCTCACCACCCAGTGGACGAGGCTATGGCTACACCTTC
CASSPPSGRGYGYTF
>TRBJ2-6|NA|NA|TRBV7-9
TGTGCCAGCAGCTTTTGGATCTCTGGGGCCAACGTCCTGACTTTC
CASSFWISGANVLTF
>TRBJ2-5|NA|TRBD2|TRBV6-5
TGTGCCAGCAGTGGGACTAGCGGGGGGGCGGAGACCCAGTACTTC
CASSGTSGGAETQYF
>TRBJ2-2|NA|TRBD2|TRBV4-2
TGTGCCAGCAGCCCCCGGACTAGCGGGGACACCGGGGAGCTGTTTTTT
CASSPRTSGDTGELFF
>TRBJ2-3|NA|TRBD1|TRBV5-4
TGTGCCAGCAGCGAGGGACAGGGAGGGCCCACAGATACGCAGTATTTT
CASSEGQGGPTDTQYF
>TRBJ1-3|NA|TRBD1|TRBV28
TGTGCCAGCCTACAGGGGCCTTACTCTGGAAACACCATATATTTT
CASLQGPYSGNTIYF
>TRBJ2-2|NA|NA|TRBV6-5
TGTGCCAGCAGTTACGGCAGCTTGCCCGGGGAGCTGTTTTTT
CASSYGSLPGELFF